These 14 T cell receptor beta chains share one sample of origin, sequenced in a study of T cells after yellow fever vaccination (dated by TCRdb to between 2018 and 2021). In light of the paper, this sample's treatment or condition label describes: live attenuated yellow fever vaccine strain. Library creation used 5' RACE. The sequencer was an Illumina HiSeq 2500. TCRdb trimmed public reads at Q25 via fastp, called clones via MiXCR and kept in-frame beta chains. CDR3 protein sequences are deduplicated, and each keeps its most common genes and DNA. This sample gives over 25,000 distinct CDR3 sequences in total; roughly a tenth of them show up just once. The ten largest account for 12% of the sample. The sample consisted of PBMCs, either bulk or a sorted T-cell subset (CD4+, CD8+, memory, or dextramer-sorted; not recorded which), taken roughly 14 days after the first yellow fever vaccination. These receptors all stem from a man aged 18 to 29 who received the YFV17D yellow fever vaccine.

This clonotype was recorded at least ten times. The genes are TRBV24-1 and TRBJ2-2; D is unclear. The CDR3 has 13 amino acids. Germline V lookup: CDR1 KGHDR, CDR2 SFDVKD. V shed 11 bases and J shed 4 bases, with 13 bases lying between them. The CDR3 region is CAIGPGGTGELFF. CDR3 nucleotides: TGTGCCATTGGGCCCGGCGGCACCGGGGAGCTGTTTTTT.

There are many counts of this clonotype. The J gene is TRBJ1-1, the V gene TRBV20-1, with a possible D match to TRBD1 (5 bases). V dropped 1 base and J dropped 4 bases, with 13 bases sitting between them. CDR3 length: 14 amino acids. Germline assignment: CDR1 DFQATT and CDR2 SNEGSKA (reference sequence). CDR3 region: CSARGVGGGTEAFF. The CDR3 DNA is TGCAGTGCTAGAGGAGTGGGGGGGGGCACTGAAGCTTTCTTT.

This clonotype was observed many times. The genes are TRBV3-1 and TRBJ1-6; D call uncertain. The germline CDR1 and CDR2 sequences are LGHDT and YNNKEL (reference sequence). V was clipped by 3 bases and J by 7 bases, with 4 bases between them. The CDR3 is 12 residues long. The CDR3 coding sequence is TGTGCCAGCAGCCACATAAATTCACCCCTCCACTTT. This encodes CASSHINSPLHF.

The table lists this clonotype with many counts. The genes are TRBV6-5 and TRBJ2-1, with TRBD2 matching 13 bases. CDR1 MNHEY and CDR2 SVGAGI come from the germline V gene. Trimming removed 4 bases from V and 7 bases from J; junction bases left unmatched: 4. The CDR3 totals 15 residues. As DNA, the CDR3 is TGTGCCAGCAGTTCGACTAGCGGGGGGCCGAATGAGCAGTTCTTC. Residues: CASSSTSGGPNEQFF.

This clonotype showed up many times. The V call is TRBV6-5, the J call TRBJ2-5, with 11 bases aligning to TRBD1. Germline lookup yields CDR1 MNHEY and CDR2 SVGAGI. Losses at the gene ends were 6 bases for V and 4 bases for J; bases not matched to a gene: 7. The CDR3 runs to 15 residues. Here the CDR3 reads CASRSTGTGGETQYF. The CDR3 nucleotides read TGTGCCAGCAGGTCGACCGGGACAGGGGGAGAGACCCAGTACTTC.

There are many counts of this clonotype. The rearrangement links TRBV4-3 to TRBJ1-1; D call uncertain. Germline V gives CDR1 LGHNA, CDR2 YSLEER. This CDR3 comprises 14 residues. V was shortened by 0 bases and J by 3 bases, with 8 bases between the two germline ends. CDR3: CASSQEVADTEAFF. In DNA form, the CDR3 reads TGCGCCAGCAGCCAAGAAGTGGCGGACACTGAAGCTTTCTTT.

This clonotype was counted many times. The chain links TRBV5-1 to TRBJ2-1, with TRBD2 matching over 11 bases. The CDR3 is 15 residues long. CDR1 and CDR2 from the germline V gene are SGHRS and YFSETQ. The ends lost 2 bases at V and 7 bases at J; junction bases unmatched: 5. The CDR3 coding sequence is TGCGCCAGCAGCTTACTAGCGGGGGTCCAAAATGAGCAGTTCTTC. Translated: CASSLLAGVQNEQFF.

This clonotype has a count of ten or more. This chain connects TRBV13 to TRBJ2-7; possibly TRBD2 for D (7 bases). Trimming removed 9 bases from V and 2 bases from J, with 17 bases in between. Per the germline V gene, CDR1 is PRHDT and CDR2 is FYEKMQ (reference sequence). The CDR3 covers 14 residues. CDR3 sequence: CARLLKGGAYEQYF. The CDR3 DNA reads as TGTGCCAGACTCTTAAAGGGGGGGGCCTACGAGCAGTACTTC.

This clonotype was seen at least ten times. This sequence joins TRBV7-9 and TRBJ1-5; no clear D. Trimming pared 1 base from V and 4 bases from J, leaving 5 bases between. The germline CDR1 and CDR2 sequences are SEHNR and FQNEAQ (reference sequence). This CDR3 is built from 13 residues. The CDR3 sequence is CASSLVGNQPQHF. The CDR3 region has the DNA TGTGCCAGCAGCTTAGTGGGGAATCAGCCCCAGCATTTT.

Remarks on this clonotype: Since a much larger clone is just one base distant, this may be a read error. The CDR3 end shows no conserved phenylalanine or tryptophan, and so a read error is likely. CDR3 bases: TGCAGTGCTAGAGAGACCCCCCGGGGACCGCAGTTCTTA. Translation gives CSARETPRGPQFL. The chain is built from TRBV20-1 and TRBJ2-1; the D gene could be TRBD1 or TRBD2 (5 bases each). The CDR3 runs 13 residues. Trimming took off 0 bases at V and 12 bases at J, with 15 bases between the two ends. The germline V gene encodes CDR1 DFQATT and CDR2 SNEGSKA (reference sequence).

A word on this clonotype: A much larger clone lies one base from this, so it may be a read error. This chain uses TRBV4-2 with TRBJ2-7; D perhaps matches TRBD2 (5 bases). This CDR3 is built from 15 residues. V lost 4 bases and J lost 4, with 17 bases in between. Germline CDR1 is LGHNA and CDR2 is YNFKEQ. DNA for the CDR3: TGTGCCAGCAGCCCCGGGGTGGCGGTGAGTTACGAGCAGTACTTC. This gives the protein CASSPGVAVSYEQYF.

This clonotype came up many times. V is TRBV5-1 and J is TRBJ1-3; D is ambiguous. Trimming pared 0 bases from V and 8 bases from J, leaving 15 bases between. Germline values: CDR1 SGHRS, CDR2 YFSETQ. The CDR3 covers 15 residues. CDR3 region: CASSLESFPGHTIYF. As DNA, the CDR3 is TGCGCCAGCAGCTTGGAATCCTTTCCTGGTCACACCATATATTTT.

The sample holds many counts of this clonotype. V and J are TRBV6-2 or TRBV6-3 and TRBJ2-1, with D unclear. CDR1 and CDR2 from the germline V gene are MNHEY and SVGEGT. The CDR3 spans 16 residues. The V gene lost 7 bases and the J gene lost 5 bases, with 21 bases spanning the gap. The CDR3 protein is CASTENSGSSHNEQFF. The CDR3, as DNA: TGTGCCAGCACCGAAAATTCCGGGTCTTCCCACAATGAGCAGTTCTTC.

Ten or more counts support this clonotype. This rearrangement joins TRBV7-8 to TRBJ2-1; 9 bases align to TRBD2. Germline V gene lookup returns CDR1 SGHVS and CDR2 FQNEAQ. The CDR3 contains 16 residues. The J segment lost 0 bases and the V segment lost 6 bases, leaving 6 bases of the junction unmatched. The DNA for the CDR3 is TGTGCCAGCAGTTACCTAGCGGGGTACTCCTACAATGAGCAGTTCTTC. Protein sequence: CASSYLAGYSYNEQFF.